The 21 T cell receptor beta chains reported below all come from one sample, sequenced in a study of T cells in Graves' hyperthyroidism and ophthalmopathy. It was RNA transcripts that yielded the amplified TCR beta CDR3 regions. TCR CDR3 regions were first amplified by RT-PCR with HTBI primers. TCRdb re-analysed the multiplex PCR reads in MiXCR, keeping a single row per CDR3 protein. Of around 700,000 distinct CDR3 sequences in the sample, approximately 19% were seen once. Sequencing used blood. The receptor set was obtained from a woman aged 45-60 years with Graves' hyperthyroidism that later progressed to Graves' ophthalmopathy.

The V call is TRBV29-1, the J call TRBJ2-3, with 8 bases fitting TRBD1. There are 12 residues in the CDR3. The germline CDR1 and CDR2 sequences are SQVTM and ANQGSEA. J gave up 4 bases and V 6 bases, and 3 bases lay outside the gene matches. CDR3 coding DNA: TGCAGCGTATGGACAGGGTCAGATACGCAGTATTTT. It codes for CSVWTGSDTQYF.

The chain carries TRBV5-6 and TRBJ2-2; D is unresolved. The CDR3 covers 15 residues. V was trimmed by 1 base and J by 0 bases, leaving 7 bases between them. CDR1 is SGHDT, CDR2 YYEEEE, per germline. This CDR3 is CASSLSVSNTGELFF. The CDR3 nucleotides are TGTGCCAGCAGCTTGTCGGTCTCGAACACCGGGGAGCTGTTTTTT.

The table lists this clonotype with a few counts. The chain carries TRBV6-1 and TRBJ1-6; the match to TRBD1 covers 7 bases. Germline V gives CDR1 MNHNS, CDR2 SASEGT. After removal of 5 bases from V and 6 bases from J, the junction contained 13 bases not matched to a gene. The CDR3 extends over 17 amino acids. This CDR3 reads CASSSRVGTELNSPLHF. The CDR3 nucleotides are TGTGCCAGCAGTTCAAGGGTGGGGACAGAACTTAATTCACCCCTCCACTTT.

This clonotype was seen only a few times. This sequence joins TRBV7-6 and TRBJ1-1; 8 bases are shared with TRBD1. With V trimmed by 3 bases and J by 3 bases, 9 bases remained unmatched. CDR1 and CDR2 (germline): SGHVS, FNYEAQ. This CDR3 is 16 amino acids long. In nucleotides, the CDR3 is TGTGCCAGCAGCTTTACGACAGGGGAGGGTGACACTGAAGCTTTCTTT. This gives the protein CASSFTTGEGDTEAFF.

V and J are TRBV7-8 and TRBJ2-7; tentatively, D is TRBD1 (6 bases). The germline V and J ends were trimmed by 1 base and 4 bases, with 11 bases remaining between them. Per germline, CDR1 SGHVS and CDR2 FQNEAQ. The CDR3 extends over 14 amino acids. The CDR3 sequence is CASSLDRDVYEQYF. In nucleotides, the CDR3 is TGTGCCAGCAGCTTAGACAGGGACGTTTACGAGCAGTACTTC.

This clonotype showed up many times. CDR3 amino acids: CATSDNSAGETQYF. The CDR3 bases are TGTGCCACCAGTGACAACTCGGCGGGGGAGACCCAGTACTTC. The rearrangement joins TRBV24-1 to TRBJ2-5, with D perhaps matching TRBD2 (6 bases). This CDR3 has 14 residues. CDR1 KGHDR and CDR2 SFDVKD come from the germline V gene. The germline V and J ends were trimmed by 4 bases and 5 bases, with 13 bases remaining between them.

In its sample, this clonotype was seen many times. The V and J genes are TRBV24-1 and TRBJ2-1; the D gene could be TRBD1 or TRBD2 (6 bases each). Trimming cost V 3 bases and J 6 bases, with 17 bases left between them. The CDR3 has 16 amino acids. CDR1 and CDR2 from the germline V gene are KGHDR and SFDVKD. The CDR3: CATSDRTADGGNEQFF. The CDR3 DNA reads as TGTGCCACCAGTGATCGGACAGCGGACGGGGGCAATGAGCAGTTCTTC.

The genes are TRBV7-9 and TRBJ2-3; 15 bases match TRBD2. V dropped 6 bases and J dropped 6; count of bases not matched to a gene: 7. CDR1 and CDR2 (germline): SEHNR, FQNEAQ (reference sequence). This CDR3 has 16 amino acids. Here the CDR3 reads CASSSGLAGGYDTQYF. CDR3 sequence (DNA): TGTGCCAGCAGTTCTGGACTAGCGGGAGGGTACGATACGCAGTATTTT.

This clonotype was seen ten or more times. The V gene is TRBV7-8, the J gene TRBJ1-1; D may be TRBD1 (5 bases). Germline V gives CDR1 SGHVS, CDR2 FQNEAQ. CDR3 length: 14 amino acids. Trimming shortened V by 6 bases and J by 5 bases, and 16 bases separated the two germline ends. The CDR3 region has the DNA TGTGCCAGCAGGGCCTCAGAGGGGTATACTGAAGCTTTCTTT. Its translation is CASRASEGYTEAFF. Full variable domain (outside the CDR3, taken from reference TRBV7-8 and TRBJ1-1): GAGVSQSPRYKVAKRGQDVALRCDPISGHVSLFWYQQALGQGPEFLTYFQNEAQLDKSGLPSDRFFAERPEGSVSTLKIQRTQQEDSAVYLCASRASEGYTEAFFGQGTRLTVV.

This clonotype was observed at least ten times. The DNA for the CDR3 is TGTGCCAGCAGCCAACTCAGGGGTCCTAACACTGAAGCTTTCTTT. It translates to CASSQLRGPNTEAFF. The chain links TRBV3-1 to TRBJ1-1; D perhaps matches TRBD1 (6 bases). Trimming stripped 2 bases from V and 2 bases from J, with 12 bases between. This CDR3 has 15 amino acids. Germline assignment: CDR1 LGHDT and CDR2 YNNKEL (reference sequence).

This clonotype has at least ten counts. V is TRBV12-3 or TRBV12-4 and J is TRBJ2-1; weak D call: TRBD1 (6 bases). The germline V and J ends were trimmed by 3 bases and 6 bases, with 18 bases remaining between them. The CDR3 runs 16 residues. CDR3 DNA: TGTGCCAGCAGTTTGTTCGGCAGGGGCTGGGGCAATGAGCAGTTCTTC. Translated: CASSLFGRGWGNEQFF.

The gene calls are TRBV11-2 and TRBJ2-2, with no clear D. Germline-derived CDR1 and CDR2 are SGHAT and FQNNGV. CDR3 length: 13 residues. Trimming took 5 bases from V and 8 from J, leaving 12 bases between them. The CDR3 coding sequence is TGTGCCAGCAGCCAACTACGTTCAGGGGAGCTGTTTTTT. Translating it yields CASSQLRSGELFF.

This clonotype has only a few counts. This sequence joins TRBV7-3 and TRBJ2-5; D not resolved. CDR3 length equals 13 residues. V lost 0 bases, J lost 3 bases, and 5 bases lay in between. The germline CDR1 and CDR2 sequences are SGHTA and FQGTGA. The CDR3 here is CASSLTPEETQYF. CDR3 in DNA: TGTGCCAGCAGCTTAACCCCGGAAGAGACCCAGTACTTC. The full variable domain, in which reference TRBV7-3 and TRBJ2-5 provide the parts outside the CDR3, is GAGVSQTPSNKVTEKGKYVELRCDPISGHTALYWYRQSLGQGPEFLIYFQGTGAADDSGLPNDRFFAVRPEGSVSTLKIQRTERGDSAVYLCASSLTPEETQYFGPGTRLLVL.

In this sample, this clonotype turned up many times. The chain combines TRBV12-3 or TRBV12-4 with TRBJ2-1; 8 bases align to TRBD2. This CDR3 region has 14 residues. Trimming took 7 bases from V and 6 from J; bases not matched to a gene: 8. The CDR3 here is CASMKGLVGNEQFF. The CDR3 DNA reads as TGTGCCAGCATGAAGGGACTAGTAGGCAATGAGCAGTTCTTC.

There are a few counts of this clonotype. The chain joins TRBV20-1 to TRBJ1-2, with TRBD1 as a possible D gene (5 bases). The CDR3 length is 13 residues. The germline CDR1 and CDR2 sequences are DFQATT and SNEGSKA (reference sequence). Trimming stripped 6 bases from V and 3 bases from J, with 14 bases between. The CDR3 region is CSATGSRDYGYTF. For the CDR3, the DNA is TGCAGTGCCACAGGATCAAGGGACTATGGCTACACCTTC.

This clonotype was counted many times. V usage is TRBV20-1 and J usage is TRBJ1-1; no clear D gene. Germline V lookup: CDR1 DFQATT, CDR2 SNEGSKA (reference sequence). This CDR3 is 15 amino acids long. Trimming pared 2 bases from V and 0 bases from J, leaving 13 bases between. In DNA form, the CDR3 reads TGCAGTGCTAGACCCCCTTCAGGTTTGAACACTGAAGCTTTCTTT. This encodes CSARPPSGLNTEAFF.

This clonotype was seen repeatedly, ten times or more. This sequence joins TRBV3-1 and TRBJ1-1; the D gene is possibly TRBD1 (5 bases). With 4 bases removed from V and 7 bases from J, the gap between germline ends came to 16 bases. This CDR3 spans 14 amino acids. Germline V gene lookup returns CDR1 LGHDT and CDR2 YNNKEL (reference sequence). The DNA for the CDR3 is TGTGCCAGCAGCCGAATGACCGGGGGAATTGAAGCTTTCTTT. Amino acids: CASSRMTGGIEAFF.

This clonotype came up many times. The CDR3, as DNA: TGCGCCAGCAGCCAAGACAGGGAGGGTTACAATGAGCAGTTCTTC. Residues: CASSQDREGYNEQFF. The chain carries TRBV4-1 and TRBJ2-1; 7 bases are shared with TRBD2. CDR1 and CDR2 from the germline V gene are MGHRA and YSYEKL. This CDR3 is built from 15 residues. V shed 0 bases, J shed 4 bases, and the junction held 3 bases outside the gene matches.

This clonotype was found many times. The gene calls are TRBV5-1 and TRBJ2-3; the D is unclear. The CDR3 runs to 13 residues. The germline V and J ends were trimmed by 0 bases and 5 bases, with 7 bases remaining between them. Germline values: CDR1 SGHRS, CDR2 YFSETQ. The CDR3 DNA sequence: TGCGCCAGCAGCTTGGCTATTAGAGATACGCAGTATTTT. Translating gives CASSLAIRDTQYF.

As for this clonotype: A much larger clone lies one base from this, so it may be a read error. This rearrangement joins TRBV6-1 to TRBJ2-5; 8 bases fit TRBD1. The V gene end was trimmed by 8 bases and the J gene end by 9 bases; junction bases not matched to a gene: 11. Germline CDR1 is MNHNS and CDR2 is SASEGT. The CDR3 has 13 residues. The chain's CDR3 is CASGDRGRTSQYF. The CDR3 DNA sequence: TGTGCCAGCGGCGACAGGGGTCGGACGTCCCAGTACTTC.

The DNA for the CDR3 is TGTGCCAGCATTCCGTGCAGGGGGCGAGAGACCCAGTACTTC. Its protein is CASIPCRGRETQYF. The chain couples TRBV25-1 to TRBJ2-5; 8 bases line up with TRBD1. CDR3 length: 14 residues. The V and J ends lost 7 bases and 4 bases, in that order; junction bases with no gene match: 8. Germline V gene sequence: CDR1 MGHDK, CDR2 SYGVNS.